This is a list of T cell receptor beta chains from one sample in a study of glioma-infiltrating T cells. Using its own MiXCR run on the multiplex PCR reads, TCRdb lists one record per CDR3 protein. The sample yields 300,000 to 450,000 distinct CDR3 sequences, roughly two fifths seen once. Sequencing was carried out using glioma tissue, nonneoplastic brain tissue, or PBMCs (not recorded which). The receptors shown here come from a human donor with low-grade glioma or glioblastoma, undergoing nonglioma brain surgery, or in good health (not recorded which). CDR3s include the opening cysteine and the closing phenylalanine or tryptophan. The D gene is left open where the match is weak. Size is stated for part of the rows, as once, few or many counts, or as a class when the clone is expanded.

j_call | d_call | clone_size | v_call | cdr3_nt | cdr3_aa
TRBJ2-1 | - | few | TRBV20-1 | TGCAGTGCCGCGAGGGGTAGCCCAGCCTACAATGAGCAGTTCTTC | CSAARGSPAYNEQFF
TRBJ2-1 | TRBD2 | many | TRBV4-1 | TGCGCCAGCAGCCAAGAATTAGCGGGATCTTATTACAATGAGCAGTTCTTC | CASSQELAGSYYNEQFF
TRBJ2-1 | - | few | TRBV4-1 | TGCGCCAGCAGCCAACCTTTGCGACGGGGCAACAATGAGCAGTTCTTC | CASSQPLRRGNNEQFF
TRBJ2-1 | - | few | TRBV12-3/TRBV12-4 | TGTGCCAGCAGCCCTCGGGTCGATGAGCAGTTCTTC | CASSPRVDEQFF
TRBJ2-3 | TRBD1 | many | TRBV7-6 | TGTGCCAGCAGCTCAGGGGGCTTCAACGCAGATACGCAGTATTTT | CASSSGGFNADTQYF
TRBJ2-1 | - | - | TRBV3-1 | TGTGCCAGCAGCCTCCCGGGGATAGGGTCATACAATGAGCAGTTCTTC | CASSLPGIGSYNEQFF
TRBJ1-1 | - | - | TRBV2 | TGTGCCAGCAGCTCCCAGAGGGCTGGAACTGAAGCTTTCTTT | CASSSQRAGTEAFF
TRBJ1-5 | - | - | TRBV2 | TGTGCCTGTGGGGATTATAGCAATCAGCCCCAGCATTTT | CACGDYSNQPQHF
TRBJ1-1 | TRBD1 | - | TRBV18 | TGTGCCAGCTCACTTAGGGGGCTCACTGAAGCTTTCTTT | CASSLRGLTEAFF
TRBJ2-7 | TRBD2 | few | TRBV25-1 | TGTGCCAGCAGTGACCTCCTGGGGGGGGGACTCTACGAGCAGTACTTC | CASSDLLGGGLYEQYF
TRBJ2-1 | TRBD2 | few | TRBV7-9 | TGTGCCAGCAGCTCTTCCCGACTAGCGGGAGCCTACAATGAGCAGTTCTTC | CASSSSRLAGAYNEQFF
TRBJ1-5 | - | - | TRBV27 | TGTGACAGCAGCACAGTCCCGGGACCTTATCAGCCCCAGCATTTT | CDSSTVPGPYQPQHF
TRBJ2-3 | TRBD1 | - | TRBV19 | TGTGCCAGTACCGGCCCGGGACAGTCACAGTATTTT | CASTGPGQSQYF
TRBJ1-5 | - | - | TRBV12-3/TRBV12-4 | TGTGCCAGCAGTTTGATCAGTTACAATCAGCCCCAGCATTTT | CASSLISYNQPQHF
TRBJ1-6 | - | many | TRBV27 | TGTGCCAGCAGTTTATTGGGGAGCCTATCACCCCTCCACTTT | CASSLLGSLSPLHF
TRBJ2-5 | - | - | TRBV7-2 | TGTGCCAGCAGCTTACAGAGCCAAGAAGAGACCCAGTACTTC | CASSLQSQEETQYF
TRBJ2-3 | - | - | TRBV12-5 | TGTGCTAGTGGTTTGGTAGAGGATACGCAGTATTTT | CASGLVEDTQYF
TRBJ2-1 | TRBD2 | - | TRBV3-1 | TGTGCCAGCAGCCAAACTAGACTAGCGGGAGGGGGATACAATGAGCAGTTCTTC | CASSQTRLAGGGYNEQFF
TRBJ2-1 | - | many | TRBV20-1 | TGCAGTGTACCCACGATGGGTTTTGGAGAGCAGTTCTTC | CSVPTMGFGEQFF
TRBJ2-3 | TRBD1 | many | TRBV6-1 | TGTGCCAGCAGCCCAGTGACAGGGTGGTCAGATACGCAGTATTTT | CASSPVTGWSDTQYF
TRBJ2-7 | - | - | TRBV6-1 | TGTGCCAGCAGTTTCGGGGGGACAGCTCCTGGCGAGCAGTACTTC | CASSFGGTAPGEQYF
TRBJ2-7 | TRBD1 | - | TRBV4-1 | TGCGCCAGCAGCCAGCCTAGACAGGGGGTCTCCTACGAGCAGTACTTC | CASSQPRQGVSYEQYF
TRBJ1-2 | - | few | TRBV7-9 | TGTGCCAGCAGCCTCACCCGGACAGACAATTATGGCTACACCTTC | CASSLTRTDNYGYTF
TRBJ2-3 | - | - | TRBV20-1 | TGCAGTGCGCAGGTGAGGGGTCGATATTACACAGATACGCAGTATTTT | CSAQVRGRYYTDTQYF
TRBJ2-7 | - | few | TRBV4-3 | TGCGCCAGCAGCCAAGGTGGGGACTACGAGCAGTACTTC | CASSQGGDYEQYF
TRBJ2-7 | TRBD2 | - | TRBV2 | TGTGCCAGCAGTGAGCTAGCGGGAGACCTCTACGAGCAGTACTTC | CASSELAGDLYEQYF
TRBJ2-7 | - | - | TRBV6-2/TRBV6-3 | TGTGCCAGCTCGTGGGAGGAGACACTTTACGAGCAGTACTTC | CASSWEETLYEQYF
TRBJ2-3 | - | - | TRBV20-1 | TGCAGTGCTAGCCCAAGTCTAGATACGCAGTATTTT | CSASPSLDTQYF